This T cell receptor beta chain was obtained from a study of blood T cell repertoires in COVID-19 (dated by TCRdb to 2020 to 2022). For the study in its entirety: Samples from collaborators originated in the United States, Italy and Spain and spanned both the acute and convalescent phases of COVID-19. The prospective study material was composed of cDNA or gDNA derived from T cells, B-cell-depleted T cells, or PBMCs. Deeply sampled blood TCRbeta repertoires from subjects exposed to, actively infected with, or recovered from COVID-19 were included in the dataset. A freely available public database, intended as a resource for researchers studying the immune response to SARS-CoV-2, is where the repertoires were released. The samples were drawn from the first 160 participants of the ongoing ImmuneRACE study and from over 950 subjects provided by 6 global collaborators. The sample metadata nearly always contained a de-identified subject ID, COVID-19 status, age in years and sex. HLA class I and class II types, where available, came from metadata supplied by the sample provider rather than from assay-based typing.

TCRbeta CDR3 regions were amplified from genomic DNA by means of the immunoSEQ Assay, a bias-controlled multiplex PCR. The authors' analysis ran thus. Nucleated cell counts per sample were estimated from amplification of reference gene primers within the assay. To quantify the absolute abundance of each unique TCRbeta CDR3 rearrangement, sequence reads were collapsed and filtered. Productive Simpson clonality was computed per sample as the square root of Simpson's diversity index over productive rearrangements. This is the immuneACCESS table as TCRdb keeps it, with only in-frame sequences that have V and J called. A part of the clones is gone; compared with another copy, unresolved V genes explain less than half, and the rest is unexplained. That table is the source of V, J and clone size, and D and trimming were worked out from the DNA. The sample table shows 130,000 to 150,000 clones, and about nine tenths are seen once. The top ten hold over 0.75% of the sample.

Collaborating institutions collected whole blood in K2EDTA tubes following their own protocols. Collaborator samples were shipped for TCRbeta analysis as frozen whole blood, isolated PBMCs, or DNA extracted from either sample type. What the work shows at the level of the full study, not this receptor alone: Clinical and demographic metadata were provided uncurated, with the amount varying by source and participant.

CDR1 and CDR2, looked up from the germline V gene (reference sequence), are LNHDA and SQIVND. Trimming at the junction amounts to 5 bases on V and 8 bases on J, and the germline ends lie 13 bases apart. The CDR3 contains 13 residues, cysteine and phenylalanine counted. Left in the record is the CDR3 DNA by itself, 39 bases read in frame from the first base. This clone appeared once. The antigen it binds to is not known. Base-call qualities are not available, and no considerably larger clone is one nucleotide away. This sequence was found in a woman between 45 and 65 years old with acute or convalescent COVID-19. The sequencing input was peripheral blood. This chain joins TRBV19 to TRBJ2-1; the D gene cannot be named for sure. The CDR3 reads CASSFGLPDEQFF. The nucleotide sequence reads as follows: TGTGCCAGTAGTTTCGGTTTACCCGATGAGCAGTTCTTC. Here the CDR3 is joined to the reference TRBV19 and TRBJ2-1 genes, and the full variable domain is: DGGITQSPKYLFRKEGQNVTLSCEQNLNHDAMYWYRQDPGQGLRLIYYSQIVNDFQKGDIAEGYSVSREKKESFPLTVTSAQKNPTAFYLCASSFGLPDEQFFGPGTRLTVL.